Listed below are T cell receptor beta chains from one sample, sequenced in a study of T cells in Graves' hyperthyroidism and ophthalmopathy. MiXCR, applied by TCRdb to the multiplex PCR reads, yields one record per CDR3 protein. The sample lists fewer than 400,000 distinct CDR3 sequences, around a quarter occurring once. The sample comprised blood. Receptors were obtained from a man over 45 with Graves' hyperthyroidism. Each CDR3 is given with its conserved first and last residue. A D gene is named only where the DNA matches it firmly. Size is omitted from some rows. Given values are once, few, many or a class for expanded clones.

cdr3_length j_call d_call v_call clone_size cdr3_aa cdr3_nt
19 TRBJ2-1 NA TRBV2 many CASQRRANTRPLVGNEQFF TGTGCCAGCCAGCGGCGGGCCAACACACGCCCCCTGGTAGGCAATGAGCAGTTCTTC
15 TRBJ2-5 NA TRBV6-6 NA CASSYGDSSQETQYF TGTGCCAGCAGTTACGGAGACTCAAGTCAAGAGACCCAGTACTTC
11 TRBJ1-1 NA TRBV20-1 few CSAREVGEAFF TGCAGTGCTAGAGAGGTAGGCGAAGCTTTCTTT
13 TRBJ2-7 NA TRBV6-1 NA CASRRVGLNEQYF TGTGCCAGCAGGCGGGTCGGGCTAAACGAGCAGTACTTC
16 TRBJ1-5 NA TRBV12-3/TRBV12-4 few CASSPSGTLINQPQHF TGTGCCAGCAGTCCGTCCGGGACCTTAATCAATCAGCCCCAGCATTTT
16 TRBJ2-1 NA TRBV24-1 NA CATSDFGSAGVNEQFF TGTGCCACCAGTGATTTTGGCAGTGCAGGCGTCAATGAGCAGTTCTTC
12 TRBJ2-4 NA TRBV18 NA CASSPQADIQYF TGTGCCAGCTCACCTCAAGCGGATATTCAGTACTTC
14 TRBJ1-5 NA TRBV19 NA CASSYREPNQPQHF TGTGCCAGTAGTTACCGGGAGCCCAATCAGCCCCAGCATTTT
17 TRBJ2-2 TRBD2 TRBV18 few CASSPRRESANTGELFF TGTGCCAGCTCACCACGGCGGGAGTCGGCGAACACCGGGGAGCTGTTTTTT
15 TRBJ1-2 NA TRBV12-3/TRBV12-4 few CASSLNAGMNYGYTF TGTGCCAGCAGCTTGAACGCAGGGATGAACTATGGCTACACCTTC
14 TRBJ2-5 TRBD2 TRBV20-1 NA CSARGLAGLETQYF TGCAGTGCTAGAGGCCTAGCGGGACTGGAGACCCAGTACTTC
14 TRBJ2-1 NA TRBV3-1 NA CASSWGRDYNEQFF TGTGCCAGCAGCTGGGGTAGGGACTACAATGAGCAGTTCTTC
12 TRBJ2-3 NA TRBV7-3 few CASSRDVDTQYF TGTGCCAGCAGCAGAGATGTGGATACGCAGTATTTT
15 TRBJ2-2 TRBD2 TRBV9 few CASSVDGRVTGELFF TGTGCCAGCAGCGTAGACGGGAGGGTCACCGGGGAGCTGTTTTTT
15 TRBJ2-3 NA TRBV20-1 many CSAREDGGGTDTQYF TGCAGTGCTAGAGAGGATGGCGGGGGCACAGATACGCAGTATTTT
16 TRBJ2-1 NA TRBV3-1 many CASSQDEAGSYNEQFF TGTGCCAGCAGCCAAGACGAAGCGGGCTCCTACAATGAGCAGTTCTTC
13 TRBJ2-2 NA TRBV5-1 NA CASSLGLDGELFF TGCGCCAGCAGCTTGGGATTGGACGGGGAGCTGTTTTTT
17 TRBJ2-3 TRBD2 TRBV28 many CASGGLSGRELTDTQYF TGTGCCAGCGGGGGTCTCAGTGGGCGGGAGCTCACAGATACGCAGTATTTT
16 TRBJ2-1 TRBD2 TRBV9 NA CASSVGTSGSYNEQFF TGTGCCAGCAGCGTAGGGACTAGCGGGAGTTACAATGAGCAGTTCTTC
14 TRBJ2-3 NA TRBV6-1 NA CASRAFPSTDTQYF TGTGCCAGCAGGGCATTCCCTAGCACAGATACGCAGTATTTT
18 TRBJ2-1 TRBD2 TRBV27 NA CASSTLGGTSGSYNEQFF TGTGCCAGCAGTACCCTAGGGGGGACTAGCGGGAGTTACAATGAGCAGTTCTTC
15 TRBJ2-5 TRBD2 TRBV7-9 few CASSSIAGEGETQYF TGTGCCAGCAGCTCCATAGCGGGAGAGGGAGAGACCCAGTACTTC
13 TRBJ1-5 NA TRBV6-5 few CASSYGQYQPQHF TGTGCCAGCAGTTACGGGCAGTATCAGCCCCAGCATTTT
13 TRBJ2-6 NA TRBV12-5 NA CASALSGANVLTF TGTGCTAGTGCGCTCTCTGGGGCCAACGTCCTGACTTTC
16 TRBJ2-3 NA TRBV6-1 NA CASSQIQGWDTDTQYF TGTGCCAGCAGTCAAATACAGGGTTGGGACACAGATACGCAGTATTTT
16 TRBJ2-3 TRBD1 TRBV24-1 many CATSGGQRAGTDTQYF TGTGCCACCAGTGGGGGACAGCGAGCGGGCACAGATACGCAGTATTTT
17 TRBJ2-1 TRBD2 TRBV6-1 NA CASSYSTGTSGRNEQFF TGTGCCAGCAGTTACTCTACCGGGACTAGCGGGAGGAATGAGCAGTTCTTC
16 TRBJ2-1 NA TRBV4-1 NA CASSQDTTNRRYEQFF TGCGCCAGCAGCCAAGATACCACAAATCGGCGGTATGAGCAGTTCTTC
16 TRBJ1-2 NA TRBV2 NA CASSEWRDPEQYGYTF TGTGCCAGCAGTGAATGGCGGGATCCGGAGCAATATGGCTACACCTTC
14 TRBJ2-1 NA TRBV7-3 many CASSLGTEYNEQFF TGTGCCAGCAGCTTAGGGACCGAGTACAATGAGCAGTTCTTC
13 TRBJ1-4 NA TRBV18 few CASSPEQGWELFF TGTGCCAGCTCACCGGAACAGGGCTGGGAACTGTTTTTT
18 TRBJ2-7 TRBD2 TRBV12-3/TRBV12-4 many CASSLRRVSGRPMGEQYF TGTGCCAGCAGTCTCCGCCGCGTTAGCGGGAGGCCCATGGGGGAGCAGTACTTC
16 TRBJ1-1 NA TRBV6-1 few CASSEPAGPMNTEAFF TGTGCCAGCAGTGAACCCGCAGGGCCAATGAACACTGAAGCTTTCTTT
16 TRBJ1-6 NA TRBV6-5 NA CASSYSTYGVNSPLHF TGTGCCAGCAGTTACTCGACGTATGGGGTTAATTCACCCCTCCACTTT
14 TRBJ2-5 NA TRBV27 many CASRGASSGETQYF TGTGCCAGCCGGGGGGCCTCCTCGGGGGAGACCCAGTACTTC
15 TRBJ2-1 NA TRBV27 NA CASSLLGEAHNEQFF TGTGCCAGCAGTTTATTAGGTGAGGCCCACAATGAGCAGTTCTTC
16 TRBJ2-3 NA TRBV11-3 NA CASSLIAGRPTDTQYF TGTGCCAGCAGCTTAATCGCCGGGAGACCCACAGATACGCAGTATTTT
15 TRBJ1-5 NA TRBV2 NA CASTSQPYSNQPQHF TGTGCCAGCACGAGTCAGCCTTATAGCAATCAGCCCCAGCATTTT
14 TRBJ1-2 NA TRBV6-1 few CASSEGQDHYGYTF TGTGCCAGCAGTGAAGGACAGGATCACTATGGCTACACCTTC
14 TRBJ1-5 TRBD1 TRBV28 NA CASRPGTGYQPQHF TGTGCCAGCAGGCCCGGGACAGGGTATCAGCCCCAGCATTTT
16 TRBJ2-7 TRBD2 TRBV5-6 NA CASSLGDGLAGVEQYF TGTGCCAGCAGCTTGGGGGACGGACTAGCGGGAGTTGAGCAGTACTTC
14 TRBJ2-7 TRBD2 TRBV30 NA CAWSPTSDSYEQYF TGTGCCTGGAGTCCCACTAGCGACTCCTACGAGCAGTACTTC
18 TRBJ2-5 TRBD2 TRBV11-2 NA CASSLHPGLAGDQETQYF TGTGCCAGCAGCTTACACCCGGGACTAGCGGGAGACCAAGAGACCCAGTACTTC
13 TRBJ1-5 TRBD1 TRBV30 NA CAWGQGLNQPQHF TGTGCCTGGGGACAGGGGCTCAATCAGCCCCAGCATTTT
15 TRBJ1-2 NA TRBV3-1 few CASSQLGAANYGYTF TGTGCCAGCAGCCAATTGGGGGCAGCTAACTATGGCTACACCTTC
15 TRBJ2-7 TRBD2 TRBV15 NA CATSRALAGEDEQYF TGTGCCACCAGCAGAGCCCTAGCGGGAGAGGATGAGCAGTACTTC
14 TRBJ2-1 NA TRBV29-1 NA CSVEGRDGHNEQFF TGCAGCGTTGAAGGAAGAGACGGACACAATGAGCAGTTCTTC
15 TRBJ2-1 TRBD2 TRBV4-1 NA CASSQGASGSDEQFF TGCGCCAGCAGCCAAGGGGCCAGCGGGAGCGATGAGCAGTTCTTC
16 TRBJ2-7 TRBD2 TRBV6-6 few CASSYSTGRSNYEQYF TGTGCCAGCAGTTACTCGACCGGGAGGTCCAACTACGAGCAGTACTTC
14 TRBJ2-7 TRBD1 TRBV12-3/TRBV12-4 few CASSGQGAGYEQYF TGTGCCAGCAGTGGACAGGGGGCGGGCTACGAGCAGTACTTC
15 TRBJ2-7 NA TRBV12-3/TRBV12-4 NA CASSFDGMRTYEQYF TGTGCCAGCAGCTTCGACGGGATGAGGACCTACGAGCAGTACTTC
13 TRBJ2-7 NA TRBV7-3 NA CASSLQGRYEQYF TGTGCCAGCAGCCTACAGGGGAGGTACGAGCAGTACTTC
15 TRBJ2-1 NA TRBV3-1 many CASSRYVAGNDEQFF TGTGCCAGCAGCCGTTACGTGGCAGGGAACGATGAGCAGTTCTTC
13 TRBJ1-6 NA TRBV19 NA CASSPTRDSPLHF TGTGCCAGTAGTCCGACAAGGGATTCACCCCTCCACTTT